The 6 T cell receptor beta chains below were found in one sample sequenced in a study of cytomegalovirus exposure and HLA in healthy donors. With 60 Vbeta and 13 Jbeta primers, the PCR was carried out. Measured with immunoSEQ multiplex PCR; TCRdb has only the in-frame clones, and not every one. The table includes around 170,000 clones, 76% detected once. The material sequenced was PBMCs. These TCRs come from a man younger than 30 in good health and CMV-seronegative.

About this clone itself: The junction departs from germline at one end; a sequencing error may be responsible. The V gene is TRBV7-3, the J gene TRBJ2-5; D call uncertain. The germline gives CDR1 SGHTA, CDR2 FQGTGA. The CDR3 consists of 15 residues. This CDR3 is CASSLTMGTEETQYF. The CDR3 bases are TGTGCCAGCAGCCTAACTATGGGCACAGAAGAGACCCAGTACTTC.

This clone has more than one count but fewer than ten. The same CDR3 is also encoded by other DNA sequences in this sample. The chain has TRBV28 and TRBJ1-1; 8 bases are shared with TRBD1. Germline CDR1 is MDHEN and CDR2 is SYDVKM. The CDR3 is 14 residues long. The junction had 3 bases not matched to a gene; V was cut back by 6 bases and J by 0 bases. The CDR3 sequence is CASRDRVMNTEAFF. The DNA of the CDR3 is TGTGCCAGCAGGGACAGGGTTATGAACACTGAAGCTTTCTTT.

The V call is TRBV9, the J call TRBJ2-3, with D maybe TRBD1 (6 bases). V shed 3 bases and J shed 6 bases, with 8 bases lying between them. The length of the CDR3 is 12 residues. Per germline, CDR1 SGDLS and CDR2 YYNGEE. CDR3 amino acids: CASSEGVDTQYF. CDR3 nucleotide sequence: TGTGCCAGCAGCGAGGGGGTTGATACGCAGTATTTT.

This sequence joins TRBV6-1 and TRBJ2-7; weak D call: TRBD1 (5 bases). CDR1 MNHNS and CDR2 SASEGT come from the germline V gene. V lost 8 bases to trimming and J lost 5 bases, with 16 bases between them. CDR3 size: 13 residues. The CDR3 sequence is CASSGFLADEQYF. The DNA of the CDR3 is TGTGCCAGCTCAGGGTTTTTGGCTGACGAGCAGTACTTC.

The gene calls are TRBV14 and TRBJ2-7; 7 bases line up with TRBD2. Germline V gene lookup returns CDR1 SGHDN and CDR2 FVKESK. With V trimmed by 1 base and J by 1 base, 13 bases remained unmatched. This CDR3 region has 18 residues. This CDR3 reads CASSQGPVGEGHSYEQYF. The CDR3 region has the DNA TGTGCCAGCAGCCAAGGGCCAGTTGGGGAGGGCCATTCCTACGAGCAGTACTTC.

The chain couples TRBV6-1 to TRBJ2-5; 8 nucleotides agree with TRBD2. The assigned J gene may be wrong: the sequence end matches TRBJ2-7 better. CDR1 and CDR2 (germline): MNHNS, SASEGT. The CDR3 is 15 residues long. CDR3 region: CASRSLVLADYEQYF. The CDR3 DNA sequence: TGTGCCAGCAGGAGTCTCGTACTAGCGGATTACGAGCAGTACTTC.